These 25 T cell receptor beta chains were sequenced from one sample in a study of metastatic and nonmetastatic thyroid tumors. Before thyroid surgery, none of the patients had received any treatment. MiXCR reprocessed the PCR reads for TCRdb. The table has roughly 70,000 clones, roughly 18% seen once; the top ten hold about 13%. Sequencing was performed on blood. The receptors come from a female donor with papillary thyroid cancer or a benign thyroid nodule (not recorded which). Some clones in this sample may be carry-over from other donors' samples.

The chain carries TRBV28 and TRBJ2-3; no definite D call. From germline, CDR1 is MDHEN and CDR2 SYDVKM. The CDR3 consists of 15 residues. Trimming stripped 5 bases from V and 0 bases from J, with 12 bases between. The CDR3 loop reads CASSIDTTSTDTQYF. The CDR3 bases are TGTGCCAGCAGTATTGACACCACTAGCACAGATACGCAGTATTTT.

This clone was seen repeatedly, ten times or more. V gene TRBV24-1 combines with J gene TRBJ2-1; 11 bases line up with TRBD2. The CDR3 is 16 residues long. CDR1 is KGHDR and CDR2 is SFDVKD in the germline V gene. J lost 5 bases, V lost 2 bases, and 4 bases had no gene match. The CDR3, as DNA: TGTGCCACCAGTGATTCCACTAGCGGGAGAAACAATGAGCAGTTCTTC. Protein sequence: CATSDSTSGRNNEQFF.

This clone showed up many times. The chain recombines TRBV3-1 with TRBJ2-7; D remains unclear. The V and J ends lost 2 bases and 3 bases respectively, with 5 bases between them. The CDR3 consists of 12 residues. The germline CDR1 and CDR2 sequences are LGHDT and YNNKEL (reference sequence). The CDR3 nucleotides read TGTGCCAGCAGCCAATCGCTCTACGAGCAGTACTTC. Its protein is CASSQSLYEQYF.

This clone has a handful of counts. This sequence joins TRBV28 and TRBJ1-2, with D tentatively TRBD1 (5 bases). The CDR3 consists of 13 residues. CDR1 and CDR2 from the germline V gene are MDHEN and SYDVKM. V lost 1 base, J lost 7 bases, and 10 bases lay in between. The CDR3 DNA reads TGTGCCAGCAGTTTATCCCGGGGGTCTGGCTACACCTTC. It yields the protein CASSLSRGSGYTF.

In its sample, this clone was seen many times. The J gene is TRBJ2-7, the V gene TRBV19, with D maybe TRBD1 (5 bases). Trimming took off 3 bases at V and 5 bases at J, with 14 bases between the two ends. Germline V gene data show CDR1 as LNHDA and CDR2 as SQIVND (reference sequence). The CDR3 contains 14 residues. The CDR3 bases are TGTGCCAGTAGTATTACTCAGGGTGGCCACGAGCAGTACTTC. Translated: CASSITQGGHEQYF.

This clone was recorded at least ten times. CDR3 loop: CASMGTQPNEQFF. In DNA, the CDR3 is TGTGCCAGCATGGGGACCCAGCCCAATGAGCAGTTCTTC. The gene calls are TRBV6-1 and TRBJ2-1; D is perhaps TRBD1 or TRBD2 (5 bases each). This CDR3 has 13 residues. The germline gives CDR1 MNHNS, CDR2 SASEGT. Trimming pared 7 bases from V and 6 bases from J, leaving 13 bases between.

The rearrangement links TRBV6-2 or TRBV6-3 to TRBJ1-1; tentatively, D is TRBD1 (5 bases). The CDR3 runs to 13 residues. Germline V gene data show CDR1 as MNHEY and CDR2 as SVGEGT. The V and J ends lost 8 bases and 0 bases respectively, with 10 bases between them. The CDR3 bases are TGTGCCAGCGCAGGGTACATGAACACTGAAGCTTTCTTT. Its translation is CASAGYMNTEAFF.

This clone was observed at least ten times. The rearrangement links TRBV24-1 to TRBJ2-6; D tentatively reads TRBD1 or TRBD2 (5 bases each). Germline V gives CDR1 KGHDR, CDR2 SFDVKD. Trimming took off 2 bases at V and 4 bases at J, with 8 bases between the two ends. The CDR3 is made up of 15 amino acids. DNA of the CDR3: TGTGCCACCAGTGATTCAGGGACCGGGGCCAACGTCCTGACTTTC. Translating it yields CATSDSGTGANVLTF.

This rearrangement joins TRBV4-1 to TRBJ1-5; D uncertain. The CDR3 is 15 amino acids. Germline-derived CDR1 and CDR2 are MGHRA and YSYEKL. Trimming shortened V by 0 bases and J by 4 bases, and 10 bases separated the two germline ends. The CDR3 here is CASSQDLSENQPQHF. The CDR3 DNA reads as TGCGCCAGCAGCCAAGATTTGTCGGAAAATCAGCCCCAGCATTTT.

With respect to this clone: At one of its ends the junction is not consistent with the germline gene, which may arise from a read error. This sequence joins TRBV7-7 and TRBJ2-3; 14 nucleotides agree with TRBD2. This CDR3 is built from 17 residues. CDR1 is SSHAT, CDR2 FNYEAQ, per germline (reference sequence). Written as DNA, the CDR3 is TGTGCTAGCAGCTTAGAAACGGGACTAGCGGGAGTGGATACGCAGTATTTT. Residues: CASSLETGLAGVDTQYF.

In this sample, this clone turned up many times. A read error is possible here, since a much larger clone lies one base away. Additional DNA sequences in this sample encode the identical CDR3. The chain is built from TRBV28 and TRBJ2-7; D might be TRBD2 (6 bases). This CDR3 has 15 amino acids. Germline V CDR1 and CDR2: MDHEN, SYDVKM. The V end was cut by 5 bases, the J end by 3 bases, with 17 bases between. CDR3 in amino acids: CASSIRAGGYYEQYF. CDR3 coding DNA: TGTGCCAGCAGTATCCGGGCAGGAGGGTACTACGAGCAGTACTTC.

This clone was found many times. DNA of the CDR3: TGTGCCAGCAGTTTATCGACAGGGTGGGACACCGGGGAGCTGTTTTTT. Its protein product is CASSLSTGWDTGELFF. The chain is built from TRBV27 and TRBJ2-2, with 7 positions matching TRBD1. The V gene end was trimmed by 0 bases and the J gene end by 3 bases; junction bases not matched to a gene: 4. Per germline, CDR1 MNHEY and CDR2 SMNVEV (reference sequence). The CDR3 loop spans 16 amino acids.

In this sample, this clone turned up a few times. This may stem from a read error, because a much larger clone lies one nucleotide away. CDR3 in DNA: TGCGCCAGCAGCCGTGGATCGGTGGGCCGAGAGACCCAGTACTTC. It specifies CASSRGSVGRETQYF. V and J are TRBV5-1 and TRBJ2-5; D is unclear. V dropped 4 bases and J dropped 4 bases, with 17 bases sitting between them. The CDR3 spans 15 residues. CDR1 is SGHRS, CDR2 YFSETQ, per germline.

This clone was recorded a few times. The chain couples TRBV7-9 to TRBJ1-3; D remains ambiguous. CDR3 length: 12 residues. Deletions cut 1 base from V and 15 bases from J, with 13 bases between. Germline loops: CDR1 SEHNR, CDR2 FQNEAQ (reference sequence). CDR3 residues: CASSLVLADEYF. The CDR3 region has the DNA TGTGCCAGCAGCTTAGTCCTGGCAGACGAATATTTT.

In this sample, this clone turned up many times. The DNA of the CDR3 is TGCGCCAGCAGCCAAAGGGACATGGGCTCTGGAAACACCATATATTTT. Translation gives CASSQRDMGSGNTIYF. V and J are TRBV4-1 and TRBJ1-3; D perhaps matches TRBD1 (6 bases). The CDR3 covers 16 residues. The ends were cut back, 2 bases at V and 0 bases at J, with 11 bases in the middle. The germline V gene encodes CDR1 MGHRA and CDR2 YSYEKL.

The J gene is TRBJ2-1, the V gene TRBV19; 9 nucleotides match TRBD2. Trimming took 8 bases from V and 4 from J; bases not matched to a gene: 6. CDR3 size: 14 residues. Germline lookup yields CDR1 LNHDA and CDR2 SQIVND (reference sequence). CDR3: CASGERGVYNEQFF. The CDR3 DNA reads TGTGCCAGTGGGGAGCGGGGGGTTTACAATGAGCAGTTCTTC.

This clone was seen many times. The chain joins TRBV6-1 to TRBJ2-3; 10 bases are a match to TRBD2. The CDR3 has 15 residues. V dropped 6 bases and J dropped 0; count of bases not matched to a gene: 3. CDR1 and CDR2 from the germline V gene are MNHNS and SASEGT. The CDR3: CASSLTSGSTDTQYF. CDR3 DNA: TGTGCCAGCAGCCTGACTAGCGGGAGCACAGATACGCAGTATTTT.

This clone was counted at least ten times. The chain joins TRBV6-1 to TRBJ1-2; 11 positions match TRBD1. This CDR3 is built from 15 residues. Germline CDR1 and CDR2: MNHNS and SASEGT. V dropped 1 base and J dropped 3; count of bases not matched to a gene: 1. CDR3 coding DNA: TGTGCCAGCAGTGAAGGGACAGGGGGCTACTATGGCTACACCTTC. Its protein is CASSEGTGGYYGYTF.

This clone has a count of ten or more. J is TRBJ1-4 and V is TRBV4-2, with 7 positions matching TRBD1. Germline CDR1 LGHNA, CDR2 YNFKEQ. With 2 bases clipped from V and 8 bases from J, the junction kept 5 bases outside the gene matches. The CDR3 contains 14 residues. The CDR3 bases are TGTGCCAGCAGCCAATCACAGGGGAGGGAAAAACTGTTTTTT. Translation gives CASSQSQGREKLFF.

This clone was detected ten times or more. This CDR3 reads CASSLTGGFMDNEQFF. DNA for the CDR3: TGCGCCAGCAGCTTAACAGGGGGCTTTATGGACAATGAGCAGTTCTTC. J is TRBJ2-1 and V is TRBV5-1; TRBD1 matches at 9 bases. CDR1 is SGHRS, CDR2 YFSETQ, per germline. Unmatched junction bases numbered 8, after V lost 2 bases and J lost 5 bases. The CDR3 is 16 amino acids. The full variable domain, rest sourced from reference TRBV5-1 and TRBJ2-1, is KAGVTQTPRYLIKTRGQQVTLSCSPISGHRSVSWYQQTPGQGLQFLFEYFSETQRNKGNFPGRFSGRQFSNSRSEMNVSTLELGDSALYLCASSLTGGFMDNEQFFGPGTRLTVL.

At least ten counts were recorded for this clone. In DNA, the CDR3 is TGTGCCAGCAGTTCAACTAGCGGGAGTATACATGAGCAGTTCTTC. It is translated as CASSSTSGSIHEQFF. The chain couples TRBV6-1 to TRBJ2-1, with 11 nucleotides matching TRBD2. Trimming took 5 bases from V and 8 from J; bases not matched to a gene: 8. CDR1 and CDR2 from the germline V gene are MNHNS and SASEGT. This CDR3 contains 15 residues.

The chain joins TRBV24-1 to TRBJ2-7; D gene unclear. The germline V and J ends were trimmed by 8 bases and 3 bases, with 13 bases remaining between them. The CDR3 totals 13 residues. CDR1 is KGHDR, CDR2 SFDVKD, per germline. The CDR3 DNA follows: TGTGCCACCATGAAACAGCGATACTACGAGCAGTACTTC. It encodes CATMKQRYYEQYF.

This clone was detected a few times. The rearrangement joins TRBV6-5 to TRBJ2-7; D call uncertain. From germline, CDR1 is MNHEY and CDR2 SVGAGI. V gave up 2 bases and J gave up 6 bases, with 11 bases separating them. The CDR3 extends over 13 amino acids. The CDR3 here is CASSYDNSPEQYF. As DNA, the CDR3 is TGTGCCAGCAGTTACGACAACTCACCCGAGCAGTACTTC.

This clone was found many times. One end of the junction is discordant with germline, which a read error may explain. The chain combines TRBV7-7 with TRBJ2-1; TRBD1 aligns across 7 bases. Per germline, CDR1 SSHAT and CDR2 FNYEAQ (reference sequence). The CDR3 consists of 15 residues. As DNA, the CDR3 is TGTGCTAGCAGCTTAAGTAGGACAGGCGGCAATGAGCAGTTCTTC. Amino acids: CASSLSRTGGNEQFF. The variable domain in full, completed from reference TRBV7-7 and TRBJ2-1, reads GAGVSQSPRYKVTKRGQDVTLRCDPISSHATLYWYQQALGQGPEFLTYFNYEAQPDKSGLPSDRFSAERPEGSISTLTIQRTEQRDSAMYRCASSLSRTGGNEQFFGPGTRLTVL.

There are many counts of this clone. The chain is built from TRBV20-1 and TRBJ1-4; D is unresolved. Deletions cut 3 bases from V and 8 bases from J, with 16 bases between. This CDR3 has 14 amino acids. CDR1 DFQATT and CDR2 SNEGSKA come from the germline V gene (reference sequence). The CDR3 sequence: CSASFNRPEEKLFF. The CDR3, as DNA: TGCAGTGCTAGTTTTAATAGGCCCGAGGAAAAACTGTTTTTT.